In its sample, the clone carrying this TCR beta chain was seen many times. This sample was included in a study of regulatory T cells in long-lasting Graves disease. CDR3 size: 15 residues. V was cut by 0 bases and J by 1 base, with 8 bases left in between. Germline values: CDR1 SGHRS, CDR2 YFSETQ. Building the TCR beta libraries relied on iRepertoire HTBI primers, and CDR3 regions underwent Arm-PCR. TCRdb redid the calling of the multiplex PCR reads with MiXCR, one entry per CDR3 protein. The sample holds 200,000 to 250,000 distinct CDR3 sequences, roughly 18% seen once. Time point: newly diagnosed GD, antithyroid drugs for less than 3 months. From RNA extracted from PBMCs, the TCR library was made. Peripheral blood, at roughly 8.4 milliliters, went into EDTA tubes.

The V call is TRBV5-1, the J call TRBJ1-5; no clear D gene. The sequence came from a female donor with Graves disease. Material: peripheral blood mononuclear cells (PBMCs), obtained at new diagnosis, from a patient treated with antithyroid drugs. CDR3 region: CASSLDGMSNQPQHF. CDR3 nucleotide sequence: TGCGCCAGCAGCTTGGACGGGATGAGCAATCAGCCCCAGCATTTT.